This T cell receptor beta chain was profiled in a study of blood T cell repertoires in COVID-19. The wider study: The United States, Italy and Spain supplied acute and convalescent COVID-19 samples. T cells, B-cell-depleted T cells, or PBMCs supplied cDNA or gDNA.

Enrollment of patients from Seattle took place during active infection, with longitudinal follow-up. Trimming removed 4 bases from V and 3 bases from J; junction bases left unmatched: 4. Germline CDR1 is LGHNA and CDR2 is YSLEER. This CDR3 comprises 14 residues. Authors' analysis steps: Cell counts per sample came from amplifying reference gene primers. This table comes from immunoSEQ multiplex PCR, and its TCRdb copy is limited to in-frame clones, with some not included. V and J calls plus clone size are reproduced from that table; the DNA served to infer D and trimming. Of approximately 63,000 clones detected, around 89% appear once; the ten largest clones hold under 20%.

The chain carries TRBV4-3 and TRBJ2-7, with 9 bases aligning to TRBD1. Sequenced material: peripheral blood. The source is a woman in her sixties or seventies with COVID-19, enrolled during active disease. CDR3 sequence: CASSPRGQGYEQYF. The CDR3 DNA reads TGCGCCAGCAGCCCAAGGGGACAGGGCTACGAGCAGTACTTC.